The TCR beta chain under discussion was sequenced for a study of spatial heterogeneity in lung cancer. Study context: Beta-chain sequences were consistently detected more often than alpha-chain sequences. Every unique TCR and UMI combination, on average, appeared more than ten times in raw reads. Study findings and constraints: In tumors, expanded intratumoral alpha and beta TCR counts tracked mutation counts.

The CDR3 runs to 14 residues. The germline V gene encodes CDR1 MNHEY and CDR2 SVGEGT. Trimming stripped 6 bases from V and 4 bases from J, with 13 bases between. Every TCR cDNA molecule bore a unique molecular identifier. TCRdb called the 5' RACE reads again in MiXCR, with one record for every CDR3 protein. The data show 7,500 to 9,500 distinct CDR3 sequences, with approximately 7% seen just once and approximately 8.1% held by the top ten. Time point specified: sample taken at primary tumor resection. Around 70 TRACERx patients with early, untreated non-small cell lung cancer donated samples. To note about this clonotype: Its antigen is as yet unknown.

This receptor was taken from a male donor with early-stage non-small cell lung cancer. The rearrangement links TRBV6-2 or TRBV6-3 to TRBJ1-5; maybe TRBD1 (5 bases). The sample consisted of lung tumor tissue, taken at surgery. CDR3: CASRYLGGNQPQHF. The CDR3 bases are TGTGCCAGCAGGTACCTGGGGGGAAATCAGCCCCAGCATTTT.